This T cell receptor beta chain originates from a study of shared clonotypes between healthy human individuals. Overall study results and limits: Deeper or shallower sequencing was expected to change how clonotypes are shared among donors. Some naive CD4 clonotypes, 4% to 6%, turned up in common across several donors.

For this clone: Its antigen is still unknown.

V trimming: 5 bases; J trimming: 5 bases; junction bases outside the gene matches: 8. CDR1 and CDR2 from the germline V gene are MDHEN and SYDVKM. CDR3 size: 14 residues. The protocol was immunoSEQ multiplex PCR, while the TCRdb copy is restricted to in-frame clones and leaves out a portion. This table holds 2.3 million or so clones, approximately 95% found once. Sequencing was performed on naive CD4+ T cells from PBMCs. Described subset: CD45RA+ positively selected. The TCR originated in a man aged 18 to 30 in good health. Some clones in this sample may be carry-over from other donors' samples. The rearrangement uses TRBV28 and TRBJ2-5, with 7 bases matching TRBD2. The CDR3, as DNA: TGTGCCAGCAGTACAGCGGGATGGAGGGAGACCCAGTACTTC. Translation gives CASSTAGWRETQYF.